The 31 T cell receptor beta chains reported below all come from one sample, sequenced in a study of blood T cell repertoires in COVID-19 (dated by TCRdb to 2020 to 2021). The protocol used for the library was the immunoSEQ multiplex PCR assay. What TCRdb holds here is the immuneACCESS table cut down to in-frame rearrangements. Part of the clones is not present; checked against another copy, under half of the missing clones reflect an unresolved V gene, and the others are unexplained. This sample gives about 350,000 clones in total; roughly nine tenths of them show up just once. Jointly, the top ten make up over 0.8% of the sample. Sequencing was carried out using PBMCs or T cells enriched from blood (not recorded which). These receptors were taken from a woman aged 25 to 45 who had recovered from COVID-19.

The rearrangement links TRBV5-1 to TRBJ2-1; no clear D. This CDR3 region has 13 residues. Per the germline V gene, CDR1 is SGHRS and CDR2 is YFSETQ. V shed 0 bases and J shed 11 bases, with 12 bases lying between them. CDR3 in DNA: TGCGCCAGCAGCTTGGAAGTCGCGGATAAGCAGTTCTTC. It encodes CASSLEVADKQFF.

The genes are TRBV28 and TRBJ2-7, with TRBD2 matching over 15 bases. Trimming removed 5 bases from V and 4 bases from J; junction bases left unmatched: 6. Germline V gives CDR1 MDHEN, CDR2 SYDVKM. The CDR3 consists of 16 residues. CDR3 sequence (DNA): TGTGCCAGCAGTCCAGGGACTAGCGGGGGGTGGTACGAGCAGTACTTC. It specifies CASSPGTSGGWYEQYF.

The rearrangement uses TRBV5-1 and TRBJ2-3, with 7 bases fitting TRBD1. Germline V gene lookup returns CDR1 SGHRS and CDR2 YFSETQ. V gave up 0 bases and J gave up 1 base; unmatched junction bases: 8. CDR3 length: 17 amino acids. For the CDR3, the DNA is TGCGCCAGCAGCTTGGACCCGGTAGGACAGGGCACAGATACGCAGTATTTT. Protein sequence: CASSLDPVGQGTDTQYF. The full variable domain, completed using reference TRBV5-1 and TRBJ2-3, is KAGVTQTPRYLIKTRGQQVTLSCSPISGHRSVSWYQQTPGQGLQFLFEYFSETQRNKGNFPGRFSGRQFSNSRSEMNVSTLELGDSALYLCASSLDPVGQGTDTQYFGPGTRLTVL.

This clone was detected ten times or more. The chain joins TRBV4-1 to TRBJ2-1; 9 positions match TRBD2. Per the germline V gene, CDR1 is MGHRA and CDR2 is YSYEKL. The CDR3 loop spans 20 amino acids. Germline trimming cut 2 bases from V and 4 bases from J; bases unmatched to any gene: 18. The CDR3 is CASSQRGPWSSGALYNEQFF. The DNA for the CDR3 is TGCGCCAGCAGCCAAAGGGGCCCTTGGTCTAGCGGGGCCTTATACAATGAGCAGTTCTTC.

This clone was recorded once. The chain links TRBV2 to TRBJ1-4; TRBD1 aligns across 9 bases. V lost 6 bases and J lost 8; bases outside the gene matches: 7. Germline CDR1 is SNHLY and CDR2 is FYNNEI. The CDR3 has 14 residues. CDR3 coding DNA: TGTGCCAGCAGCCTCCGGGACAGGGACGAAAAACTGTTTTTT. This sequence encodes CASSLRDRDEKLFF.

The rearrangement links TRBV5-5 to TRBJ2-2; 7 positions agree with TRBD1. This CDR3 is built from 15 residues. Germline V gene lookup returns CDR1 SGHKS and CDR2 YYEKEE (reference sequence). The junction had 5 bases not matched to a gene; V was cut back by 4 bases and J by 2 bases. The CDR3 DNA follows: TGTGCCAGCAGCGCCGGGACAGTAAACACCGGGGAGCTGTTTTTT. It is translated as CASSAGTVNTGELFF. The full variable domain, in which reference TRBV5-5 and TRBJ2-2 provide the parts outside the CDR3, is DAGVTQSPTHLIKTRGQQVTLRCSPISGHKSVSWYQQVLGQGPQFIFQYYEKEERGRGNFPDRFSARQFPNYSSELNVNALLLGDSALYLCASSAGTVNTGELFFGEGSRLTVL.

J is TRBJ2-2 and V is TRBV30; 10 bases fit TRBD2. After removal of 3 bases from V and 6 bases from J, the junction contained 7 bases not matched to a gene. This CDR3 is built from 15 residues. Germline lookup yields CDR1 GTSNPN and CDR2 SVGIG (reference sequence). Here the CDR3 DNA reads TGTGCCTGGAGGAAAGCGGGGGGGCCCCCCGGGGAGCTGTTTTTT. The encoded protein is CAWRKAGGPPGELFF.

V usage is TRBV11-2 and J usage is TRBJ2-7; 12 positions match TRBD2. The CDR3 length is 17 residues. The J segment lost 0 bases and the V segment lost 2 bases, leaving 5 bases of the junction unmatched. CDR1 and CDR2 from the germline V gene are SGHAT and FQNNGV. Here the CDR3 DNA reads TGTGCCAGCAGCTTAACTAGCGGGGGGCCAAGCTCCTACGAGCAGTACTTC. Translating it yields CASSLTSGGPSSYEQYF.

The chain links TRBV19 to TRBJ1-5; TRBD1 aligns across 7 bases. CDR3 size: 15 residues. The ends lost 6 bases at V and 1 base at J; junction bases unmatched: 6. CDR1 is LNHDA, CDR2 SQIVND, per germline (reference sequence). The CDR3 DNA reads TGTGCCAGTAGCCTATCGGGACAGAGCAATCAGCCCCAGCATTTT. This encodes CASSLSGQSNQPQHF. The whole variable domain, remainder taken from reference TRBV19 and TRBJ1-5, is DGGITQSPKYLFRKEGQNVTLSCEQNLNHDAMYWYRQDPGQGLRLIYYSQIVNDFQKGDIAEGYSVSREKKESFPLTVTSAQKNPTAFYLCASSLSGQSNQPQHFGDGTRLSIL.

J is TRBJ1-6 and V is TRBV6-2 or TRBV6-3; tentative D call: TRBD1 (6 bases). V lost 6 bases and J 0 bases, leaving 12 bases between the germline ends. CDR3 length: 16 residues. Germline V gene lookup returns CDR1 MNHEY and CDR2 SVGEGT. CDR3: CASSLGQSSYNSPLHF. The CDR3 coding sequence is TGTGCCAGCAGCCTCGGACAGAGCTCCTATAATTCACCCCTCCACTTT.

The chain is built from TRBV28 and TRBJ1-3; TRBD1 might be the D (6 bases). CDR3 size: 14 residues. The germline V gene encodes CDR1 MDHEN and CDR2 SYDVKM. V dropped 8 bases and J dropped 2 bases, with 13 bases sitting between them. The CDR3 spells CASSPGTPGNTIYF. CDR3 DNA sequence: TGTGCCAGCTCCCCCGGGACACCTGGAAACACCATATATTTT.

The chain uses TRBV7-9 and TRBJ2-3; 10 nucleotides line up with TRBD2. The CDR3 totals 17 residues. Germline V lookup: CDR1 SEHNR, CDR2 FQNEAQ (reference sequence). V was clipped by 3 bases and J by 2 bases; unmatched bases: 8. The CDR3 region is CASSFELAGRYTDTQYF. For the CDR3, the DNA is TGTGCCAGCAGCTTTGAACTAGCGGGGAGATACACAGATACGCAGTATTTT.

The chain joins TRBV28 to TRBJ1-2; 7 bases agree with TRBD1. This CDR3 contains 13 residues. J lost 12 bases, V lost 5 bases, and 12 bases had no gene match. The germline CDR1 and CDR2 sequences are MDHEN and SYDVKM. Here the CDR3 reads CASSTTGVPHDTF. In DNA, the CDR3 is TGTGCCAGCAGTACCACAGGGGTTCCACATGACACCTTC.

This clone was counted a single time. V and J are TRBV6-1 and TRBJ1-5; 8 bases map to TRBD1. CDR1 MNHNS and CDR2 SASEGT come from the germline V gene. V shed 3 bases, J shed 6 bases, and the junction held 4 bases outside the gene matches. CDR3 size: 14 residues. The chain's CDR3 is CASSDRGRLQPQHF. DNA of the CDR3: TGTGCCAGCAGTGACAGGGGGCGTCTTCAGCCCCAGCATTTT.

This clone was detected a few times. The V call is TRBV29-1, the J call TRBJ1-4, with TRBD1 matching over 12 bases. CDR3 length: 14 residues. The V gene's germline CDR1 is SQVTM and CDR2 ANQGSEA. Trimming removed 3 bases from V and 14 bases from J; junction bases left unmatched: 10. In nucleotides, the CDR3 is TGCAGCGTTGAGGAGGCCGGGACAGGGGGCCGGCTGTTTTTT. Amino acid sequence: CSVEEAGTGGRLFF.

The rearrangement uses TRBV5-5 and TRBJ1-5, with D perhaps matching TRBD1 (5 bases). Germline CDR1 SGHKS, CDR2 YYEKEE (reference sequence). The CDR3 extends over 15 amino acids. V was clipped by 0 bases and J by 3 bases, with 10 bases between them. This CDR3 is CASSLARVDNQPQHF. In nucleotides, the CDR3 is TGTGCCAGCAGCTTGGCCAGGGTAGACAATCAGCCCCAGCATTTT.

This sequence joins TRBV2 and TRBJ2-5; D is ambiguous. Germline V CDR1 and CDR2: SNHLY, FYNNEI. CDR3 size: 11 residues. Trimming took 10 bases from V and 7 from J, leaving 13 bases between them. The CDR3 is CATDRGGTQYF. In DNA form, the CDR3 reads TGTGCCACCGATAGAGGCGGGACCCAGTACTTC. The entire variable domain, with the rest obtained from reference TRBV2 and TRBJ2-5, is as follows: EPEVTQTPSHQVTQMGQEVILRCVPISNHLYFYWYRQILGQKVEFLVSFYNNEISEKSEIFDDQFSVERPDGSNFTLKIRSTKLEDSAMYFCATDRGGTQYFGPGTRLLVL.

The chain uses TRBV6-5 and TRBJ1-1; D not resolved. There are 15 residues in the CDR3. V was pared by 0 bases and J by 4 bases, with 12 bases between. Per germline, CDR1 MNHEY and CDR2 SVGAGI. This chain's CDR3 is CASSYSMVEGTEAFF. In DNA form, the CDR3 reads TGTGCCAGCAGTTACTCAATGGTCGAGGGCACTGAAGCTTTCTTT.

The chain recombines TRBV19 with TRBJ1-2, with 8 bases aligning to TRBD1. The germline V gene has CDR1 LNHDA and CDR2 SQIVND (reference sequence). The CDR3 spans 13 residues. V was pared by 7 bases and J by 6 bases, with 7 bases of the junction left unmatched. The CDR3 nucleotides are TGTGCCAGTATTTCGGGACAGGCCGATGGCTACACCTTC. As protein: CASISGQADGYTF.

This chain connects TRBV7-8 to TRBJ1-1; tentative D call: TRBD1 (5 bases). The ends were cut back, 4 bases at V and 1 base at J, with 7 bases in the middle. Germline V gene sequence: CDR1 SGHVS, CDR2 FQNEAQ. The CDR3 is 13 amino acids. CDR3 bases: TGTGCCAGCAGCTCCACAGGGAACACTGAAGCTTTCTTT. This encodes CASSSTGNTEAFF.

The rearrangement links TRBV9 to TRBJ1-2, with D possibly TRBD1 on 6 matching bases. The V gene's germline CDR1 is SGDLS and CDR2 YYNGEE. This CDR3 has 17 amino acids. Trimming removed 0 bases at V and 3 bases at J, with 18 bases between. As DNA, the CDR3 is TGTGCCAGCAGCGTAGGAGGTCCGCTGCCAGGGGACTATGGCTACACCTTC. This codes for CASSVGGPLPGDYGYTF.

The rearrangement joins TRBV7-9 to TRBJ1-1; TRBD1 aligns across 7 bases. V dropped 5 bases and J dropped 1; count of bases not matched to a gene: 4. The CDR3 consists of 14 residues. Germline values: CDR1 SEHNR, CDR2 FQNEAQ (reference sequence). The CDR3 coding sequence is TGTGCCAGCAGCGGAGGACAGGAGAACACTGAAGCTTTCTTT. Translation: CASSGGQENTEAFF.

This chain links TRBV27 with TRBJ1-2; 7 bases match TRBD1. The V segment lost 5 bases and the J segment 1 base; nucleotides outside the gene matches: 4. CDR3 length: 14 amino acids. The germline gives CDR1 MNHEY, CDR2 SMNVEV (reference sequence). The CDR3 nucleotides are TGTGCCAGCAGTATCCAGGGGGGTAACTATGGCTACACCTTC. Protein sequence: CASSIQGGNYGYTF.

The chain links TRBV2 to TRBJ1-2; maybe TRBD1 (5 bases). The CDR3 totals 14 residues. V was pared by 7 bases and J by 6 bases, with 18 bases between. Germline values: CDR1 SNHLY, CDR2 FYNNEI. The CDR3 here is CASKPQTWGDGYTF. The CDR3 nucleotides are TGTGCCAGCAAACCACAAACTTGGGGGGATGGCTACACCTTC.

The rearrangement links TRBV2 to TRBJ2-5; 8 bases are a match to TRBD1. The V segment lost 8 bases and the J segment 1 base; nucleotides outside the gene matches: 15. CDR3 size: 17 residues. Germline V gene lookup returns CDR1 SNHLY and CDR2 FYNNEI. The CDR3, as DNA: TGTGCCAGCGGACTAAGGGGAGACAGGGGCCTCCAAGAGACCCAGTACTTC. This sequence encodes CASGLRGDRGLQETQYF.

This clone has just one count. The chain links TRBV7-2 to TRBJ2-1; TRBD2 matches 11 bases. The V gene end was trimmed by 5 bases and the J gene end by 5 bases; junction bases not matched to a gene: 8. Germline CDR1 SGHTA, CDR2 FQGNSA. The CDR3 extends over 16 amino acids. This chain's CDR3 is CASSPRLAGPDNEQFF. The CDR3 coding sequence is TGTGCCAGCAGCCCACGACTAGCGGGGCCCGACAATGAGCAGTTCTTC.

The CDR3 DNA is TGTGCCACCAGCAGAATCGGGGATCCGAGCGCTCTTTACAATGAGCAGTTCTTC. Translated, it gives CATSRIGDPSALYNEQFF. This sequence joins TRBV15 and TRBJ2-1, with D perhaps matching TRBD2 (5 bases). This CDR3 is 18 amino acids long. Germline CDR1 is LNHNV and CDR2 is YYDKDF (reference sequence). Trimming cost V 2 bases and J 4 bases, with 21 bases left between them.

The V and J genes are TRBV24-1 and TRBJ2-3; TRBD1 matches 7 bases. Germline loops: CDR1 KGHDR, CDR2 SFDVKD. J was trimmed by 4 bases and V by 6 bases; bases with no gene match: 9. CDR3 length equals 15 residues. CDR3: CATSISRDSPDTQYF. CDR3 in DNA: TGTGCCACCAGTATAAGCAGGGACAGCCCAGATACGCAGTATTTT.

The chain is built from TRBV7-2 and TRBJ1-5, with 10 bases that match TRBD1. The CDR3 covers 19 residues. Germline V gene lookup returns CDR1 SGHTA and CDR2 FQGNSA. V shed 1 base and J 1 base; nucleotides not matched to a gene: 10. CDR3 sequence: CASSLGWTGGSWSNQPQHF. In nucleotides, the CDR3 is TGTGCCAGCAGCTTAGGCTGGACAGGGGGTTCTTGGAGCAATCAGCCCCAGCATTTT.

The V gene is TRBV6-5, the J gene TRBJ2-7, with no clear D. The length of the CDR3 is 11 residues. With 7 bases removed from V and 3 bases from J, the gap between germline ends came to 7 bases. CDR1 and CDR2 (germline): MNHEY, SVGAGI. CDR3 loop: CASTQLYEQYF. CDR3 DNA: TGTGCCAGCACCCAACTCTACGAGCAGTACTTC.

This clone was recorded a few times. V gene TRBV10-3 combines with J gene TRBJ2-7, with 16 bases identical to TRBD2. The germline gives CDR1 ENHRY, CDR2 SYGVKD. This CDR3 spans 21 amino acids. V shed 0 bases, J shed 0 bases, and the junction held 11 bases outside the gene matches. The CDR3 nucleotides are TGTGCCATCAGTGAGTCGATTCCTGGGACTAGCGGGGGGGGATCCTCCTACGAGCAGTACTTC. Translating it yields CAISESIPGTSGGGSSYEQYF.